The 2 T cell receptor beta chains below were found in one sample sequenced in a study of blood T cells in healthy people across ages. It was with a sample-barcoded 5' primer and a J-beta primer mix that a second PCR of about 6 to 11 cycles was run. TCRdb ran MiXCR on the 5' RACE reads and lists one entry per CDR3 protein. The sample holds more than 700,000 distinct CDR3 sequences, approximately 53% seen once. The material sequenced was blood. The receptors were gathered from an elderly man in good health.

The rearrangement uses TRBV20-1 and TRBJ2-5; 7 positions agree with TRBD1. The CDR3 is 14 residues long. The ends lost 6 bases at V and 5 bases at J; junction bases unmatched: 12. The germline V gene encodes CDR1 DFQATT and CDR2 SNEGSKA (reference sequence). In nucleotides, the CDR3 is TGCAGTGCGGGACGACAGGGTCTGGGGGAGACCCAGTACTTC. Translated: CSAGRQGLGETQYF.

Turning to this clonotype: The junction does not match germline at one end; this may be a read error. The chain recombines TRBV24-1 with TRBJ2-5; D is possibly TRBD1 (6 bases). Per germline, CDR1 KGHDR and CDR2 SFDVKD. The CDR3 runs 15 residues. The CDR3 DNA is TGTGCCACCGGTGATCCGACAGGTGACCAAGAGACCCAGTACTTC. It is translated as CATGDPTGDQETQYF.